The 2 T cell receptor beta chains below all came from one sample that was sequenced in a study of cytomegalovirus exposure and HLA in healthy donors. Repertoires were generated with immunoSEQ multiplex PCR, while TCRdb's copy carries only in-frame clones and drops some. The table shows about 200,000 clones, with about 82% occurring only once. Sequenced: PBMCs. All receptors derive from a woman in her late teens or twenties in good health and CMV-seronegative.

This rearrangement joins TRBV6-1 to TRBJ1-2, with TRBD1 matching over 7 bases. From germline, CDR1 is MNHNS and CDR2 SASEGT. J gave up 8 bases and V 0 bases, and 9 bases lay outside the gene matches. The CDR3 length is 15 residues. The CDR3 loop is CASSEARGQPVGYTF. CDR3 coding DNA: TGTGCCAGCAGTGAAGCGCGGGGACAGCCAGTCGGCTACACCTTC.

This clone appeared a single time. The rearrangement joins TRBV23-1 to TRBJ1-1, with a possible D match to TRBD1 (6 bases). TRBV23-1 is filed as an ORF, its function uncertain. Deletions cut 9 bases from V and 5 bases from J, with 13 bases between. The CDR3 consists of 12 residues. The CDR3 sequence: CASNTGSTEAFF. The CDR3 bases are TGCGCCAGTAATACAGGGTCGACTGAAGCTTTCTTT.